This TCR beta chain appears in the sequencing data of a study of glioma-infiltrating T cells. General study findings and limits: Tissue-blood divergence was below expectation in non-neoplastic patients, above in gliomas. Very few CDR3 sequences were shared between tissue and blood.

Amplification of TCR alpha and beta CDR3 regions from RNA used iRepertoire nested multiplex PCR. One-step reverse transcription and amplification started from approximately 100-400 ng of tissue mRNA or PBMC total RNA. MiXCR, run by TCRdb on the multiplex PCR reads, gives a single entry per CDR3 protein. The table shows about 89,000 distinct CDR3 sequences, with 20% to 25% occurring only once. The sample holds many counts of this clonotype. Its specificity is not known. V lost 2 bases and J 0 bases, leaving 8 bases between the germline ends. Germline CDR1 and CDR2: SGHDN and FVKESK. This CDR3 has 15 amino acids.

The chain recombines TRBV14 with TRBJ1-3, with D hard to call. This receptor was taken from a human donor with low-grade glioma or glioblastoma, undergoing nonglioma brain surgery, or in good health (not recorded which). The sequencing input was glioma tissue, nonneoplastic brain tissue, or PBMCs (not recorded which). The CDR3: CASSQSWFSGNTIYF. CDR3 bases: TGTGCCAGCAGCCAAAGCTGGTTCTCTGGAAACACCATATATTTT.